These 15 T cell receptor beta chains were all obtained from the same sample, sequenced in a study of siplizumab effects on memory and regulatory T cells. Clones were read by immunoSEQ multiplex PCR, and TCRdb kept only the in-frame ones, dropping some. This repertoire shows about 64,000 clones, roughly 97% found once; its top ten account for 0.095%. Sequencing was carried out using naive CD8+ T cells sorted from blood. These TCRs come from a human donor in good health.

This clone came up once. The V call is TRBV28, the J call TRBJ2-2, with 11 bases fitting TRBD2. The CDR3 loop spans 16 amino acids. V was pared by 6 bases and J by 5 bases, with 8 bases of the junction left unmatched. Germline-derived CDR1 and CDR2 are MDHEN and SYDVKM. The CDR3 spells CASSGTSGGWTGELFF. The CDR3 DNA reads as TGTGCCAGCAGCGGTACTAGCGGGGGTTGGACCGGGGAGCTGTTTTTT.

V is TRBV9 and J is TRBJ2-2, with D hard to call. V lost 0 bases, J lost 2 bases, and 11 bases lay in between. Germline CDR1 SGDLS, CDR2 YYNGEE. The CDR3 length is 16 residues. In DNA, the CDR3 is TGTGCCAGCAGCGTAGGGGTGGGGTATAACACCGGGGAGCTGTTTTTT. It encodes CASSVGVGYNTGELFF.

Regarding this clone: The same CDR3 is also encoded by other DNA sequences in this sample. The chain carries TRBV5-4 and TRBJ2-7; TRBD1 matches 10 bases. The CDR3 spans 14 residues. CDR1 is SGHNT, CDR2 YYREEE, per germline (reference sequence). V lost 4 bases and J lost 2; bases outside the gene matches: 3. The CDR3 DNA reads TGTGCCAGCAGCCCCGGGACAGGGGCCTACGAGCAGTACTTC. Its protein product is CASSPGTGAYEQYF.

The chain employs TRBV6-5 and TRBJ2-3; D gene uncertain. The CDR3 runs to 13 residues. Trimming pared 2 bases from V and 2 bases from J, leaving 5 bases between. Germline V gives CDR1 MNHEY, CDR2 SVGAGI. In DNA form, the CDR3 reads TGTGCCAGCAGTTACCAAGACACAGATACGCAGTATTTT. Translation: CASSYQDTDTQYF.

The chain recombines TRBV5-4 with TRBJ1-1; unclear D gene. Germline CDR1 is SGHNT and CDR2 is YYREEE (reference sequence). The V gene lost 1 base and the J gene lost 0 bases, with 7 bases spanning the gap. The length of the CDR3 is 14 residues. CDR3 region: CASSLSGLNTEAFF. CDR3 DNA sequence: TGTGCCAGCAGCTTGTCCGGGCTGAACACTGAAGCTTTCTTT.

The V gene is TRBV5-6, the J gene TRBJ2-7; D not resolved. The CDR3 contains 12 residues. V shed 4 bases and J shed 2 bases, with 7 bases lying between them. CDR1 and CDR2 from the germline V gene are SGHDT and YYEEEE. The CDR3 loop reads CASSADTYEQYF. CDR3 in DNA: TGTGCCAGCAGCGCCGACACCTACGAGCAGTACTTC.

This chain joins TRBV19 and TRBJ1-1; D perhaps matches TRBD1 (5 bases). The CDR3 is made up of 14 amino acids. The germline CDR1 and CDR2 sequences are LNHDA and SQIVND (reference sequence). Trimming removed 7 bases from V and 3 bases from J, with 15 bases in between. The CDR3 spells CASIPNQGYTEAFF. DNA for the CDR3: TGTGCCAGTATCCCAAATCAGGGCTACACTGAAGCTTTCTTT.

This chain links TRBV6-5 with TRBJ1-5, with a tentative D call TRBD1 (6 bases). The germline CDR1 and CDR2 sequences are MNHEY and SVGAGI. Trimming cost V 2 bases and J 3 bases, with 11 bases left between them. The length of the CDR3 is 15 residues. Here the CDR3 reads CASSYGGGPNQPQHF. CDR3 nucleotide sequence: TGTGCCAGCAGTTACGGCGGGGGCCCCAATCAGCCCCAGCATTTT.

The chain combines TRBV7-6 with TRBJ2-7; the D gene is possibly TRBD1 (6 bases). This CDR3 contains 14 residues. V lost 2 bases, J lost 5 bases, and 13 bases lay in between. Germline lookup yields CDR1 SGHVS and CDR2 FNYEAQ. The CDR3 DNA reads as TGTGCCAGCAGCTTAAGTGTGGGGGCCAACGAGCAGTACTTC. Encoded protein: CASSLSVGANEQYF.

The V and J genes are TRBV5-6 and TRBJ1-1; D gene uncertain. In germline, CDR1 is SGHDT, CDR2 YYEEEE. CDR3 length: 14 residues. V was trimmed by 1 base and J by 7 bases, leaving 14 bases between them. Written as DNA, the CDR3 is TGTGCCAGCAGCTTGTTGATGGTGGGGAATGAAGCTTTCTTT. This encodes CASSLLMVGNEAFF. Looking up the rest from reference TRBV5-6 and TRBJ1-1 gives the full variable domain: DAGVTQSPTHLIKTRGQQVTLRCSPKSGHDTVSWYQQALGQGPQFIFQYYEEEERQRGNFPDRFSGHQFPNYSSELNVNALLLGDSALYLCASSLLMVGNEAFFGQGTRLTVV.

The rearrangement joins TRBV6-4 to TRBJ2-3; no clear D. The germline gives CDR1 MRHNA, CDR2 SNTAGT. This CDR3 contains 12 residues. The V end lost 6 bases, the J end lost 10 bases, and 14 bases lay between the germline ends. The CDR3 coding sequence is TGTGCCAGCAGCCCGGATAGCTCATCGCAGTATTTT. Encoded protein: CASSPDSSSQYF.

The chain joins TRBV4-1 to TRBJ2-5; D remains unclear. Germline values: CDR1 MGHRA, CDR2 YSYEKL. V was cut by 0 bases and J by 1 base, with 6 bases left in between. The CDR3 runs 14 residues. Written as DNA, the CDR3 is TGCGCCAGCAGCCAAGAAGGCAGCCAAGAGACCCAGTACTTC. Amino acids: CASSQEGSQETQYF.

The gene calls are TRBV21-1 and TRBJ2-3; TRBD2, the table's D call, lacks a check against the DNA. TRBV21-1 is termed a pseudogene. The CDR3 totals 17 residues. CDR3 loop: CASSKAPARGGTDTQYF. The DNA for the CDR3 is TGTGCCAGCAGCAAAGCGCCCGCCCGAGGAGGCACAGATACGCAGTATTTT.

The chain has TRBV10-2 and TRBJ2-1; a possible D gene is TRBD2 (7 bases). The V end lost 0 bases, the J end lost 7 bases, and 13 bases lay between the germline ends. CDR3 length: 15 amino acids. Germline V lookup: CDR1 WSHSY, CDR2 SAAADI. The chain's CDR3 is CASSESGGPRNEQFF. The DNA for the CDR3 is TGCGCCAGCAGTGAGTCGGGGGGGCCGAGGAATGAGCAGTTCTTC.

The V and J genes are TRBV19 and TRBJ2-5, with 10 bases that match TRBD1. Germline CDR1 reads LNHDA; CDR2 reads SQIVND (reference sequence). V shed 5 bases, J shed 5 bases, and the junction held 5 bases outside the gene matches. This CDR3 spans 14 amino acids. CDR3 sequence reads: CASSSGQGRETQYF. The CDR3 nucleotides are TGTGCCAGTAGTTCGGGACAGGGGAGGGAGACCCAGTACTTC.